This T cell receptor (beta chain) comes out of a study of cytomegalovirus exposure and HLA in healthy donors. Study context: Approximately 77 million unique TCRs from HLA-typed donors were held in an early release of data. Study results and caveats: In a later analysis, TCR beta V- and J-gene trimming showed a link to a missense DCLRE1C variant. TCR beta chains numbering under 200 were designated cytomegalovirus-associated.

V trimming: 5 bases; J trimming: 5 bases; junction bases outside the gene matches: 3. Germline V gene data show CDR1 as MDHEN and CDR2 as SYDVKM. The CDR3 is 15 residues long. In regard to this clone: Its antigen is not identified.

This PCR relied on a set of 60 Vbeta primers and 13 Jbeta primers. Clones were sequenced by immunoSEQ multiplex PCR, and TCRdb holds only the in-frame ones, with some missing. With roughly 100,000 clones in the sample, the ten largest clones hold less than 4.5%. The sequenced material came from PBMCs. J is TRBJ2-2 and V is TRBV28; 12 nucleotides align to TRBD2. This TCR derives from a man aged 35-49 years in good health and CMV-seronegative. The CDR3 coding sequence is TGTGCCAGCAGTATTGGACTAGCGGGGACCGGGGAGCTGTTTTTT. Translated: CASSIGLAGTGELFF. The full variable domain, its missing parts supplied by reference TRBV28 and TRBJ2-2, is DVKVTQSSRYLVKRTGEKVFLECVQDMDHENMFWYRQDPGLGLRLIYFSYDVKMKEKGDIPEGYSVSREKKERFSLILESASTNQTSMYLCASSIGLAGTGELFFGEGSRLTVL.